These 28 T cell receptor beta chains were sequenced from one sample in a study of vaccination and CD4 T cells after COVID-19. Sequenced with the Oncomine TCR Beta short-read assay was DNA taken from cultured CD4+ T cells. TCRdb processed the PCR reads anew with MiXCR; each CDR3 protein has one entry. Of approximately 16,000 distinct CDR3 sequences in the sample, approximately 54% were seen once. This sample's treatment: approximately 9-day PBMC culture with coronavirus spike peptide pools or control peptides (ViraFEST assay). Their target antigens are unknown. Sequenced sample: CD4+ T cells from blood, cultured in vitro. The receptors here all came from a human donor who had recovered from COVID-19.

The chain combines TRBV18 with TRBJ2-1; D ambiguous. CDR3 length equals 14 residues. V lost 3 bases to trimming and J lost 4 bases, with 10 bases between them. CDR1 and CDR2 (germline): KGHSH, LQKENI. CDR3 sequence reads: CASSPLGGYNEQFF. CDR3 nucleotide sequence: TGTGCCAGCTCACCCCTGGGTGGGTACAATGAGCAGTTCTTC.

V and J are TRBV19 and TRBJ1-1, with D perhaps matching TRBD1 (6 bases). V lost 2 bases to trimming and J lost 4 bases, with 11 bases between them. This CDR3 is 14 amino acids long. Germline assignment: CDR1 LNHDA and CDR2 SQIVND (reference sequence). The CDR3 spells CASSISQGSTEAFF. In DNA, the CDR3 is TGTGCCAGTAGTATATCACAGGGCAGCACTGAAGCTTTCTTT.

This chain uses TRBV7-2 with TRBJ2-1, with 8 nucleotides matching TRBD2. CDR1 and CDR2 (germline): SGHTA, FQGNSA. The junction had 12 bases not matched to a gene; V was cut back by 5 bases and J by 6 bases. This CDR3 spans 16 amino acids. CDR3 in DNA: TGTGCCAGCAGCAGAGGGCTAGCGGGTACCCCCAATGAGCAGTTCTTC. Amino acids: CASSRGLAGTPNEQFF.

The chain joins TRBV6-5 to TRBJ1-1, with a possible D match to TRBD1 (5 bases). The CDR3 is 14 residues long. Germline-derived CDR1 and CDR2 are MNHEY and SVGAGI. Between the trimmed V and J ends, which lost 4 bases and 1 base, there was a span of 10 bases. The CDR3 bases are TGTGCCAGCAGTTCCGGGGCGCGGAACACTGAAGCTTTCTTT. It specifies CASSSGARNTEAFF.

This clonotype was found a few times. The chain uses TRBV6-1 and TRBJ1-1; D is uncertain. The V gene's germline CDR1 is MNHNS and CDR2 SASEGT. This CDR3 region has 13 residues. V gave up 7 bases and J gave up 5 bases, with 14 bases separating them. The CDR3: CASIGFRTTEAFF. The CDR3, as DNA: TGTGCCAGCATTGGGTTTAGGACTACTGAAGCTTTCTTT.

This rearrangement joins TRBV29-1 to TRBJ2-7; TRBD2 matches 11 bases. The germline V gene has CDR1 SQVTM and CDR2 ANQGSEA. V gave up 6 bases and J gave up 6 bases; unmatched junction bases: 7. The CDR3 contains 13 residues. As DNA, the CDR3 is TGCAGCGTCATACTAGCGGGAGCCGTCGAGCAGTACTTC. It yields the protein CSVILAGAVEQYF.

V usage is TRBV7-9 and J usage is TRBJ2-5; D gene ambiguous. Germline V CDR1 and CDR2: SEHNR, FQNEAQ (reference sequence). This CDR3 comprises 11 residues. Trimming stripped 6 bases from V and 4 bases from J, with 6 bases between. CDR3 residues: CASSLLETQYF. CDR3 DNA: TGTGCCAGCAGTCTTCTAGAGACCCAGTACTTC.

This chain uses TRBV6-5 with TRBJ1-2, with 9 nucleotides matching TRBD1. The germline CDR1 and CDR2 sequences are MNHEY and SVGAGI. Losses at the gene ends were 0 bases for V and 1 base for J; bases not matched to a gene: 9. There are 18 residues in the CDR3. The CDR3 loop reads CASSYSSGTGPFNYGYTF. The CDR3 DNA reads TGTGCCAGCAGTTACTCGTCCGGGACAGGGCCTTTTAACTATGGCTACACCTTC.

The gene calls are TRBV7-9 and TRBJ2-7; D unclear. CDR3 length: 12 amino acids. CDR1 and CDR2 (germline): SEHNR, FQNEAQ (reference sequence). With 4 bases removed from V and 4 bases from J, the gap between germline ends came to 8 bases. The CDR3 nucleotides are TGTGCCAGCAGCTCCGCTTTTTACGAGCAGTACTTC. Protein sequence: CASSSAFYEQYF.

CDR3 residues: CSARTGGGIRSYNEQFF. The CDR3 coding sequence is TGCAGTGCTAGGACAGGTGGGGGTATTAGGTCCTACAATGAGCAGTTCTTC. V is TRBV20-1 and J is TRBJ2-1, with D possibly matching TRBD1 (6 bases). The CDR3 extends over 17 amino acids. V was shortened by 3 bases and J by 1 base, with 19 bases between the two germline ends. Germline V gene sequence: CDR1 DFQATT, CDR2 SNEGSKA (reference sequence).

This clonotype was found a few times. The V and J genes are TRBV20-1 and TRBJ1-1; maybe TRBD1 (5 bases). The V end lost 5 bases, the J end lost 1 base, and 14 bases lay between the germline ends. This CDR3 is 14 amino acids long. CDR1 DFQATT and CDR2 SNEGSKA come from the germline V gene (reference sequence). The CDR3 protein is CSAYRGLSNTEAFF. The CDR3 DNA reads TGCAGTGCTTATAGGGGACTGTCGAACACTGAAGCTTTCTTT.

The chain recombines TRBV20-1 with TRBJ1-2; 8 nucleotides agree with TRBD1. The CDR3 sequence is 14 residues long. Germline CDR1 and CDR2: DFQATT and SNEGSKA (reference sequence). Trimming at V came to 6 bases and at J to 2 bases, leaving 8 bases not matched to a gene. In DNA, the CDR3 is TGCAGTGCCAAAGGGACAGGACAGAACTATGGCTACACCTTC. Residues: CSAKGTGQNYGYTF.

This clonotype came up a few times. V and J are TRBV11-3 and TRBJ2-7, with 8 bases identical to TRBD2. The CDR3 extends over 14 amino acids. Trimming at V came to 6 bases and at J to 7 bases, leaving 11 bases not matched to a gene. CDR1 SGHNT and CDR2 YENEEA come from the germline V gene. The CDR3 sequence is CASRPGSGSGEQYF. As DNA, the CDR3 is TGTGCCAGCAGGCCCGGCAGCGGGAGCGGTGAGCAGTACTTC.

This clonotype has more than one count but fewer than ten. V is TRBV19 and J is TRBJ2-4; D ambiguous. Per germline, CDR1 LNHDA and CDR2 SQIVND (reference sequence). This CDR3 spans 14 amino acids. Between the trimmed V and J ends, which lost 6 bases and 0 bases, there was a span of 9 bases. Written as DNA, the CDR3 is TGTGCCAGTAGAGATAGTCTAGCCAAAAACATTCAGTACTTC. Translation gives CASRDSLAKNIQYF.

The chain recombines TRBV19 with TRBJ1-5; 7 bases agree with TRBD1. From germline, CDR1 is LNHDA and CDR2 SQIVND (reference sequence). The V segment lost 11 bases and the J segment 2 bases; nucleotides outside the gene matches: 9. The length of the CDR3 is 14 residues. For the CDR3, the DNA is TGTGCCTCTCACAGGGGCCTGGGCAATCAGCCCCAGCATTTT. It translates to CASHRGLGNQPQHF.

The rearrangement joins TRBV20-1 to TRBJ2-3; TRBD2 matches at 9 bases. Germline trimming cut 6 bases from V and 7 bases from J; bases unmatched to any gene: 8. Germline CDR1 is DFQATT and CDR2 is SNEGSKA (reference sequence). This CDR3 is built from 13 residues. The CDR3 coding sequence is TGCAGTGCCCTAGCGGGAACTCCAAATACGCAGTATTTT. Its translation: CSALAGTPNTQYF.

The chain employs TRBV20-1 and TRBJ1-1, with D uncertain. CDR3 size: 13 residues. V gave up 3 bases and J gave up 5 bases, with 13 bases separating them. In germline, CDR1 is DFQATT, CDR2 SNEGSKA (reference sequence). CDR3 residues: CSASALGWTEAFF. The CDR3 DNA reads as TGCAGTGCTAGTGCTCTGGGGTGGACTGAAGCTTTCTTT.

CDR3 sequence (DNA): TGTGCCAGTCGGGCGGTAACTAGCGGGAGGGATACGCAGTATTTT. Residues: CASRAVTSGRDTQYF. The rearrangement joins TRBV6-1 to TRBJ2-3; 12 nucleotides line up with TRBD2. The CDR3 length is 15 residues. The V gene end was trimmed by 9 bases and the J gene end by 6 bases; junction bases not matched to a gene: 10. Germline lookup yields CDR1 MNHNS and CDR2 SASEGT.

The genes are TRBV7-9 and TRBJ2-5; 9 nucleotides match TRBD2. This CDR3 contains 15 residues. Unmatched junction bases numbered 5, after V lost 5 bases and J lost 1 base. Per the germline V gene, CDR1 is SEHNR and CDR2 is FQNEAQ (reference sequence). CDR3 region: CASSGSGRPQETQYF. The CDR3 region has the DNA TGTGCCAGCAGCGGTAGCGGGAGACCCCAAGAGACCCAGTACTTC.

V and J are TRBV4-2 and TRBJ2-6; D possibly matches TRBD1 or TRBD2 (6 bases each). This CDR3 comprises 20 residues. The germline V and J ends were trimmed by 1 base and 0 bases, with 19 bases remaining between them. Looked up from germline, CDR1 is LGHNA and CDR2 is YNFKEQ. DNA for the CDR3: TGTGCCAGCAGCCAAGGGGGGCGGGGTTTGGGAAGCTCTGGGGCCAACGTCCTGACTTTC. Protein: CASSQGGRGLGSSGANVLTF.

The genes are TRBV28 and TRBJ1-2; D might be TRBD1 (5 bases). CDR3 length: 11 amino acids. CDR1 and CDR2 from the germline V gene are MDHEN and SYDVKM. Trimming pared 6 bases from V and 4 bases from J, leaving 6 bases between. CDR3 in DNA: TGTGCCAGCAGGGGACTCTATGGCTACACCTTC. Translation: CASRGLYGYTF.

This clonotype was picked up a small number of times. The V and J genes are TRBV7-2 and TRBJ2-2; 8 bases fit TRBD1. Losses at the gene ends were 5 bases for V and 4 bases for J; bases not matched to a gene: 6. This CDR3 has 15 residues. Germline lookup yields CDR1 SGHTA and CDR2 FQGNSA. The CDR3 nucleotides read TGTGCCAGCAGCCGGACCGGACAGGGCACCGGGGAGCTGTTTTTT. Its protein product is CASSRTGQGTGELFF.

A single count supports this clonotype. The chain is built from TRBV5-1 and TRBJ1-1; D is uncertain. Germline CDR1 SGHRS, CDR2 YFSETQ. CDR3 length equals 12 residues. V dropped 5 bases and J dropped 2 bases, with 7 bases sitting between them. CDR3: CASRGVNTEAFF. The CDR3 coding sequence is TGCGCCAGCAGGGGCGTCAACACTGAAGCTTTCTTT.

This chain joins TRBV20-1 and TRBJ2-3; 10 bases align to TRBD1. Germline lookup yields CDR1 DFQATT and CDR2 SNEGSKA (reference sequence). V lost 6 bases to trimming and J lost 6 bases; unmatched junction nucleotides: 12. CDR3 length: 15 amino acids. The DNA for the CDR3 is TGCAGTGCGAGTGCCAGGGACAGGGGAAAGGATACGCAGTATTTT. It encodes CSASARDRGKDTQYF.

The chain is built from TRBV2 and TRBJ2-7, with D maybe TRBD1 (6 bases). CDR3 length equals 11 residues. The germline CDR1 and CDR2 sequences are SNHLY and FYNNEI. Trimming pared 9 bases from V and 2 bases from J, leaving 8 bases between. CDR3 region: CASQGTYEQYF. DNA for the CDR3: TGTGCCAGTCAGGGGACCTACGAGCAGTACTTC.

J is TRBJ2-3 and V is TRBV20-1, with a possible D match to TRBD2 (11 bases). The CDR3 runs 18 residues. Germline values: CDR1 DFQATT, CDR2 SNEGSKA (reference sequence). With 6 bases removed from V and 0 bases from J, the gap between germline ends came to 25 bases. CDR3 region: CSAHGQGGTSGSTDTQYF. In DNA form, the CDR3 reads TGCAGTGCACACGGACAGGGGGGGACTAGCGGAAGCACAGATACGCAGTATTTT.

This clonotype was found once. Here the CDR3 DNA reads TGCAGTGCTAGAGATCTTGTAAAGGGACAAGCCAAAAACATTCAGTACTTC. Translating it yields CSARDLVKGQAKNIQYF. The chain employs TRBV20-1 and TRBJ2-4, with D perhaps TRBD1 (6 bases). The CDR3 extends over 17 amino acids. The V and J ends lost 0 bases and 0 bases respectively, with 15 bases between them. Germline CDR1 and CDR2: DFQATT and SNEGSKA (reference sequence).

The chain uses TRBV6-1 and TRBJ2-7, with 9 nucleotides matching TRBD2. The germline CDR1 and CDR2 sequences are MNHNS and SASEGT. V lost 9 bases to trimming and J lost 0 bases; unmatched junction nucleotides: 3. This CDR3 spans 13 amino acids. CDR3 region: CASRGLASYEQYF. In DNA, the CDR3 is TGTGCCAGTAGGGGACTAGCCTCCTACGAGCAGTACTTC.